A selection of T cell receptor beta chains follows, all from one sample in a study of cytomegalovirus exposure and HLA in healthy donors. The table came from immunoSEQ multiplex PCR; TCRdb's copy has only in-frame clones and leaves some out. The table records about 120,000 clones, 50% to 75% of them present only once. The sample taken for sequencing was PBMCs. The receptors come from a woman in her thirties or forties in good health and CMV-seropositive. CDR3s include the opening cysteine and the closing phenylalanine or tryptophan. The D gene is left open where the match is weak. For some rows the clone size is stated as once, few or many, or as a class when expanded; others skip it.

J: TRBJ2-7; size: .; D: .; V: TRBV6-1; CDR3: CASREVPGNEQYF; DNA: TGTGCCAGCAGAGAGGTCCCTGGTAACGAGCAGTACTTC
J: TRBJ1-2; size: .; D: .; V: TRBV27; CDR3: CASRVSSAGGYTF; DNA: TGTGCCAGCAGGGTCTCGAGCGCTGGGGGCTACACCTTC
J: TRBJ2-1; size: .; D: TRBD2; V: TRBV19; CDR3: CASSIRLAGGNNEQFF; DNA: TGTGCCAGTAGTATTAGACTAGCGGGGGGTAACAATGAGCAGTTCTTC
J: TRBJ1-5; size: .; D: .; V: TRBV30; CDR3: CAWSVHRSNQPQHF; DNA: TGTGCCTGGAGTGTACACAGGAGCAATCAGCCCCAGCATTTT
J: TRBJ2-1; size: .; D: TRBD1; V: TRBV9; CDR3: CASSAPGGSNEQFF; DNA: TGTGCCAGCAGCGCTCCAGGGGGTAGCAATGAGCAGTTCTTC
J: TRBJ2-3; size: .; D: TRBD1; V: TRBV30; CDR3: CAWSVQGSRTDTQYF; DNA: TGTGCCTGGAGTGTACAGGGGAGTCGCACAGATACGCAGTATTTT
J: TRBJ2-7; size: few; D: TRBD1; V: TRBV5-6; CDR3: CASSLRDRVYEQYF; DNA: TGTGCCAGCAGCCTCCGGGACAGGGTCTACGAGCAGTACTTC
J: TRBJ2-7; size: few; D: .; V: TRBV6-5; CDR3: CASSRRGSPNREQYF; DNA: TGTGCCAGCAGCCGAAGGGGATCTCCTAACCGGGAGCAGTACTTC
J: TRBJ1-6; size: .; D: .; V: TRBV7-8; CDR3: CASQLEGAPLHF; DNA: TGTGCCAGCCAACTCGAGGGGGCACCCCTCCACTTT
J: TRBJ1-1; size: few; D: .; V: TRBV5-1; CDR3: CASSGDIGTEAFF; DNA: TGCGCCAGCAGCGGGGACATAGGGACTGAAGCTTTCTTT
J: TRBJ1-1; size: .; D: .; V: TRBV6-5; CDR3: CASSYWADGNEAFF; DNA: TGTGCCAGCAGTTACTGGGCGGACGGGAATGAAGCTTTCTTT
J: TRBJ2-5; size: .; D: TRBD2; V: TRBV11-3; CDR3: CASSHSRRGVGETQYF; DNA: TGTGCCAGCAGCCATAGTCGGCGGGGGGTGGGGGAGACCCAGTACTTC
J: TRBJ2-1; size: few; D: TRBD2; V: TRBV7-2; CDR3: CASTLASSYNEQFF; DNA: TGTGCCAGTACACTAGCGAGCTCCTACAATGAGCAGTTCTTC